A selection of T cell receptor beta chains follows, all from one sample in a study of T cells after posttransplantation cyclophosphamide. Sequencing was performed with immunoSEQ multiplex PCR; in TCRdb, only in-frame clones are kept and a portion is missing. The table lists thousands of clones, 70% to 75% of them singletons, with under 25% in the top ten. The sequencing used PBMCs, collected 1,400 to 1,500 days after allogeneic stem cell transplant with posttransplant cyclophosphamide. Source of these receptors: a male patient in his thirties who received an allogeneic stem cell transplant from a related donor, was CMV-positive, and had acute GVHD only. Some T cells may possibly be graft donor cells. The CDR3 runs from the conserved cysteine through the conserved F or W. D genes are given only for firm matches. Clone size is stated in some rows and not others, as once, few, many or a class when expanded.

D gene	CDR3 length	J gene	clone size	V gene	CDR3 DNA	CDR3 protein
NA	15	TRBJ2-5	NA	TRBV5-6	TGTGCCAGCAGCTTGGACCTAACAGGGTTGGAGACCCAGTACTTC	CASSLDLTGLETQYF
NA	16	TRBJ2-3	NA	TRBV7-9	TGTGCCAGCAGCTTAGGGGCGGGAATGATCACAGATACGCAGTATTTT	CASSLGAGMITDTQYF
NA	16	TRBJ1-1	NA	TRBV27	TGTGCCAGCAGGGCGGGGGGTTCAGGGACGAACACTGAAGCTTTCTTT	CASRAGGSGTNTEAFF
TRBD2	16	TRBJ2-3	NA	TRBV7-6	TGTGCCAGCAGCTTAACTAGCGGGGGGCGCACAGATACGCAGTATTTT	CASSLTSGGRTDTQYF
NA	15	TRBJ1-3	NA	TRBV6-6	TGTGCCAGCAGTTACGGCTTTGACTCTGGAAACACCATATATTTT	CASSYGFDSGNTIYF
NA	13	TRBJ2-7	NA	TRBV29-1	TGCAGCGCCGTCGTTTGGGGGGGGCACGAGCAGTACTTC	CSAVVWGGHEQYF
NA	16	TRBJ2-1	few	TRBV7-6	TGTGCCAGCAGCTTATTCACAGGGAATATGTACAATGAGCAGTTCTTC	CASSLFTGNMYNEQFF
TRBD1	14	TRBJ2-5	few	TRBV7-2	TGTGCCAGCAGCCAGGACAGGGGGCGGAAGACCCAGTACTTC	CASSQDRGRKTQYF
TRBD2	15	TRBJ2-1	few	TRBV7-2	TGTGCCAGCAGCTTCGAGCGGGGGGCCTACAATGAGCAGTTCTTC	CASSFERGAYNEQFF
NA	16	TRBJ2-7	NA	TRBV4-1	TGCGCCAGCAGCCAGCGGTTTGATTACCTGAACTACGAGCAGTACTTC	CASSQRFDYLNYEQYF
TRBD1	15	TRBJ2-4	NA	TRBV19	TGTGCCAGTAGTAGAAGGACAGGGCAGGGGAACATTCAGTACTTC	CASSRRTGQGNIQYF
TRBD1	18	TRBJ1-6	NA	TRBV4-2	TGTGCCAGCAGCCAAGGGGACAGGGGTCTTGTCTATAATTCACCCCTCCACTTT	CASSQGDRGLVYNSPLHF
TRBD1	15	TRBJ2-1	NA	TRBV4-1	TGCGCCAGCAGCCAAGGCAGACAGGGAACCAATGAGCAGTTCTTC	CASSQGRQGTNEQFF
NA	16	TRBJ1-6	few	TRBV19	TGTGCCAGTACCTCCCGAGGAAACTCCTATAATTCACCCCTCCACTTT	CASTSRGNSYNSPLHF
TRBD1	18	TRBJ2-2	NA	TRBV13	TGTGCCAGCAGCTCTCCGGGACAGGGGGCAACGAACACCGGGGAGCTGTTTTTT	CASSSPGQGATNTGELFF
TRBD1	14	TRBJ2-7	once	TRBV5-1	TGCGCCAGCAGCTTCCGGACAGGGGGCTACGAGCAGTACTTC	CASSFRTGGYEQYF
NA	15	TRBJ2-2	NA	TRBV5-8	TGTGCCAGCAGGCGATGGGGGCCGAACACCGGGGAGCTGTTTTTT	CASRRWGPNTGELFF
NA	13	TRBJ1-2	few	TRBV12-5	TGTGCTAGTGGGGAAGGGACATTTTATGGCTACACCTTC	CASGEGTFYGYTF
TRBD1	18	TRBJ1-1	NA	TRBV25-1	TGTGCCAGCAGTCGCACATCTTTAAGGACAGGGAAGGCGACTGAAGCTTTCTTT	CASSRTSLRTGKATEAFF
NA	16	TRBJ2-7	few	TRBV9	TGTGCCAGCAGCGTAGCTCCAGGGCGATCGACCTACGAGCAGTACTTC	CASSVAPGRSTYEQYF
NA	15	TRBJ2-6	NA	TRBV4-3	TGCGCCAGCAGCCGGCTAAGGGGCGGGGCCAACGTCCTGACTTTC	CASSRLRGGANVLTF
TRBD1	14	TRBJ2-2	NA	TRBV5-5	TGTGCCAGCAGTTGGACAGGGGACACCGGGGAGCTGTTTTTT	CASSWTGDTGELFF
TRBD2	14	TRBJ2-5	once	TRBV7-9	TGTGCCAGCAGCTTGCGGGGGGCACAAGAGACCCAGTACTTC	CASSLRGAQETQYF
NA	14	TRBJ2-2	NA	TRBV4-3	TGCGCCAGCAGCCAAGACATCAACACCGGGGAGCTGTTTTTT	CASSQDINTGELFF
NA	14	TRBJ1-4	NA	TRBV2	TGTGCCAGCAGTGACGGGGGGTCCAATGAAAAACTGTTTTTT	CASSDGGSNEKLFF
TRBD1	14	TRBJ2-3	NA	TRBV5-8	TGTGCCAGCAGTCCGGGACAGATTCTAGATACGCAGTATTTT	CASSPGQILDTQYF
NA	15	TRBJ1-2	NA	TRBV5-1	TGCGCCAGCAGCTTGGAGGCGACAACGAACTATGGCTACACCTTC	CASSLEATTNYGYTF
NA	14	TRBJ1-2	once	TRBV5-1	TGCGCCAGCAGCTTGTCAACAGGGCGCTATGGCTACACCTTC	CASSLSTGRYGYTF
NA	13	TRBJ1-1	NA	TRBV6-6	TGTGCCAGCAAGATTGCGATGAACTCTGAAGCTTTCTTT	CASKIAMNSEAFF
NA	11	TRBJ1-2	NA	TRBV6-1	TGTGCCAGCAGTGAAATGCGGGGTTACACCTTC	CASSEMRGYTF
NA	14	TRBJ2-1	NA	TRBV19	TGTGCCAGTAGGGAAGGACAGTTCTACAATGAGCAGTTCTTC	CASREGQFYNEQFF
TRBD1	15	TRBJ2-5	NA	TRBV5-6	TGTGCCAGCAGCCCGCGGACAGGGGTAAAAGAGACCCAGTACTTC	CASSPRTGVKETQYF
NA	15	TRBJ1-5	few	TRBV21-1	TGTGCCAGCAGCTCTCGGTCCAGGGGGAATCAGCCCCAGCATTTT	CASSSRSRGNQPQHF